The rows below give T cell receptor beta chains drawn from one sample of a study of blood T cell repertoires in COVID-19. The protocol was immunoSEQ multiplex PCR, while the TCRdb copy is restricted to in-frame clones and leaves out a portion. The table includes approximately 230,000 clones, 86% detected once. The material sequenced was peripheral blood. The receptor source for this set is a man aged 25 to 45 who had recovered from COVID-19. Each CDR3 is given with its conserved first and last residue. D genes are given only for firm matches. Some rows have no size entry. The others give once, few or many, or a class for an expanded clone.

v_gene,abundance,d_gene,j_gene,CDR3nt,CDR3aa
TRBV6-5,NA,TRBD1,TRBJ2-7,TGTGCCAGCAGTACCGGGACAGGGGTCCACGAGCAGTACTTC,CASSTGTGVHEQYF
TRBV5-1,few,NA,TRBJ1-6,TGCGCCAGCAGCCTAAAGACAGGTACTTCACCCCTCCACTTT,CASSLKTGTSPLHF
TRBV7-9,NA,NA,TRBJ2-4,TGTGCCAGCAGCGATACGACCGGCGGAATTAAAAACATTCAGTACTTC,CASSDTTGGIKNIQYF
TRBV11-3,NA,NA,TRBJ2-3,TGTGCCAGCAGCTTAGGAGGCGGGGGCCGCCGAGAGCAGTATTTT,CASSLGGGGRREQYF
TRBV6-2/TRBV6-3,NA,NA,TRBJ2-7,TGTGCCAGCAGTTACTCCTCTTACTACGAGCAGTACTTC,CASSYSSYYEQYF
TRBV7-8,NA,TRBD1,TRBJ1-4,TGTGCCAGCAGCTTCCGTCCCGGGACAGGGATCGGTAATGAAAAACTGTTTTTT,CASSFRPGTGIGNEKLFF
TRBV6-1,once,NA,TRBJ2-3,TGTGCCAGCAGTGAAGAGGGGCCCCGGGAGTATTTT,CASSEEGPREYF
TRBV7-9,NA,TRBD1,TRBJ1-1,TGTGCCAGCAGCCCGGACAGGGTGAACACTGAAGCTTTCTTT,CASSPDRVNTEAFF
TRBV4-1,NA,TRBD2,TRBJ2-5,TGCGCCAGCAGCCAAGGCCTAGCGGGGGGTTTAAGAGAGACCCAGTACTTC,CASSQGLAGGLRETQYF
TRBV2,NA,TRBD2,TRBJ2-3,TGTGCCAGCATGCGGCTAGCGGGGCTCACAGATACGCAGTATTTT,CASMRLAGLTDTQYF
TRBV6-5,NA,NA,TRBJ1-2,TGTGCCAGCACCCGAACGGGACACACTTACCACTTC,CASTRTGHTYHF
TRBV24-1,NA,TRBD1,TRBJ2-4,TGTGCCACCAGTGACGGACAGGGTGCCAAAAACATTCAGTACTTC,CATSDGQGAKNIQYF
TRBV12-3/TRBV12-4,NA,TRBD1,TRBJ1-1,TGTGCCAGCAGTTGGGGAAGGGGGCCTGAAGCTTTCTTT,CASSWGRGPEAFF
TRBV5-1,NA,TRBD1,TRBJ1-6,TGCGCCAGCAGCTCCACAGGGGGGTCCGGTAATTCACCCCTCCACTTT,CASSSTGGSGNSPLHF
TRBV5-1,NA,TRBD1,TRBJ2-3,TGCGCCAGCAGCATACGGGGCAGGGGGATCGATACGCAGTATTTT,CASSIRGRGIDTQYF
TRBV6-5,NA,TRBD2,TRBJ2-7,TGTGCCAGCAGTTACTCGAAGCGCGGGGGGGCCCACGAGCAGTACTTC,CASSYSKRGGAHEQYF
TRBV7-2,NA,NA,TRBJ1-2,TGTGCCAGCAGCTTCGGCCAGCCAGGAGGTGGCTACACCTTC,CASSFGQPGGGYTF
TRBV5-1,NA,TRBD1,TRBJ2-7,TGCGCCAGCAGCTTGGGACAGGGCCTAAGCTCCTACGAGCAGTACTTC,CASSLGQGLSSYEQYF
TRBV18,NA,NA,TRBJ2-1,TGTGCCAGCTCACCTAGTGAGGGCCGATACAATGAGCAGTTCTTC,CASSPSEGRYNEQFF
TRBV6-4,NA,NA,TRBJ1-5,TGTGCCAGCAGCTTAGAGGGTAGCAATCAGCCCCAGCATTTT,CASSLEGSNQPQHF
TRBV7-2,NA,NA,TRBJ1-1,TGTGCCAGCAGCTTGGGCAGGAACACTGAAGCTTTCTTT,CASSLGRNTEAFF
TRBV19,NA,TRBD1,TRBJ1-1,TGTGCCAGTAGTATCGGACAGGGGAACACTGAAGCTTTCTTT,CASSIGQGNTEAFF
TRBV6-5,NA,TRBD2,TRBJ2-7,TGTGCCACCGGGCGGGGGGCCGGCGAGCAGTACTTC,CATGRGAGEQYF
TRBV7-6,NA,NA,TRBJ1-1,TGTGCCAGCAGCTTAGAGAACAGGGCCTCTTTGAACACTGAAGCTTTCTTT,CASSLENRASLNTEAFF
TRBV19,NA,NA,TRBJ2-5,TGTGCCAGTACCTCGGGTTACCAAGAGACCCAGTACTTC,CASTSGYQETQYF
TRBV28,few,NA,TRBJ1-1,TGTGCCAGCAGACGACACATTGAAGCTTTCTTT,CASRRHIEAFF
TRBV27,NA,NA,TRBJ2-6,TGTGCCAGCAGTCCCGTGCGGGCTGGGGCCAACGTCCTGACTTTC,CASSPVRAGANVLTF
TRBV12-3/TRBV12-4,NA,TRBD2,TRBJ2-1,TGTGCCAGCAGTTTCGGGGGGGTCGGAGAGCAGTTCTTC,CASSFGGVGEQFF
TRBV27,NA,TRBD2,TRBJ2-7,TGTGCCAGCAGTTTAGAAAGCGGGGGATTCTACGAGCAGTACTTC,CASSLESGGFYEQYF
TRBV2,once,NA,TRBJ1-2,TGTGCCAGCAGTGAAGCGCTAGGGGTGGCTGGCTACACCTTC,CASSEALGVAGYTF
TRBV29-1,NA,NA,TRBJ2-5,TGCAGCGTTGGGCCGACGGGGGGCGACGGGGAGACCCAGTACTTC,CSVGPTGGDGETQYF
TRBV6-1,NA,TRBD1,TRBJ1-5,TGTGCCAGCAGTGAATTGACAGGGGGGAATCAGCCCCAGCATTTT,CASSELTGGNQPQHF
TRBV4-2,NA,NA,TRBJ2-1,TGTGCCAGCAGCCAAGGTGGCGGGGAATACAATGAGCAGTTCTTC,CASSQGGGEYNEQFF
TRBV6-5,NA,NA,TRBJ2-3,TGTGCCAGCATTGGCGGCTTCACAGATACGCAGTATTTT,CASIGGFTDTQYF
TRBV19,NA,NA,TRBJ1-5,TGTGCCAGTAGTACCTTGCAGGGTTCCCGAGTCCATCAGCCCCAGCATTTT,CASSTLQGSRVHQPQHF
TRBV27,NA,TRBD1,TRBJ1-2,TGTGCCAGCAGTTTAGGGCAGGGGGCTGGCTACACCTTC,CASSLGQGAGYTF
TRBV7-2,NA,NA,TRBJ2-4,TGTGCCAGCAGCTTAGCGTACAGACATCAGTACTTC,CASSLAYRHQYF
TRBV6-2/TRBV6-3,NA,NA,TRBJ1-4,TGTGCCAGCAGCCGAGTTTCAACTAATGAAAAACTGTTTTTT,CASSRVSTNEKLFF
TRBV7-9,once,TRBD1,TRBJ1-2,TGTGCCAGCAGCCCACCCGACAGGGGCGTCGATGGCTACACCTTC,CASSPPDRGVDGYTF
TRBV19,NA,NA,TRBJ1-4,TGTGCCAGTAGCAACCAGGGAACTAATGAAAAACTGTTTTTT,CASSNQGTNEKLFF
TRBV6-4,NA,TRBD2,TRBJ2-1,TGTGCCAGCAGTGACTCCGGCGGGGGGGCCTACAATGAGCAGTTCTTC,CASSDSGGGAYNEQFF
TRBV7-9,NA,TRBD1,TRBJ1-4,TGTGCCAGCAGCTGGACAGGGGGCACTGAAAAACTGTTTTTT,CASSWTGGTEKLFF
TRBV19,NA,TRBD1,TRBJ1-2,TGTGCCAGTAGTATGTCGGGACAGGGGGCTGGCTACACCTTC,CASSMSGQGAGYTF